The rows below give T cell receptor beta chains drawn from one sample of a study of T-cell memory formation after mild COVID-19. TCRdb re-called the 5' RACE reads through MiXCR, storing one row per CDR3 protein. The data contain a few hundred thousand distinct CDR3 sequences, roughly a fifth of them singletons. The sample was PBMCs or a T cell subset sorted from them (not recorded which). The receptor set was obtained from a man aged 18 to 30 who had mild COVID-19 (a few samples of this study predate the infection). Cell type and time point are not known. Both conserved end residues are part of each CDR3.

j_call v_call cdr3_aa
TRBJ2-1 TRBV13 CASSGRPGQGLEDEQFF
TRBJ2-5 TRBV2 CAGKERPTQETQYF
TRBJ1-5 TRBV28 CASSSPGAQHF
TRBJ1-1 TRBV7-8 CASSFARGTEAFF
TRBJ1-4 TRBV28 CASSPGALDEKLFF
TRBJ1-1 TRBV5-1 CASSHLQGAGTEAFF
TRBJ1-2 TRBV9 CASSAGAGEGYTF
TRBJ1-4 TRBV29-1 CSVGLGSTNEKLFF
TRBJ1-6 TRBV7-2 CASSPRAGVSPLHF
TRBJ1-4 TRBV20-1 CSAREKPGQGPLARYEKLFF
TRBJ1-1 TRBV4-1 CASSLAGGQTEAFF
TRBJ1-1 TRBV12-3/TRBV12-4 CASSLRGRILRRTEAFF
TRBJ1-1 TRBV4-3 CASSRHTSNTEAFF
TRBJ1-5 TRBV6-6 CAGRTDQNQPQHF
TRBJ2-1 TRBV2 CASSEVRGEQFF
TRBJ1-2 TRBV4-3 CASSQGVDYGYTF
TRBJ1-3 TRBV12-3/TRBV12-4 CASSLVYVGNTIYF
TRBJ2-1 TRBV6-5 CASESGGNEQFF
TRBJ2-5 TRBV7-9 CASSLGAGGTKETQYF
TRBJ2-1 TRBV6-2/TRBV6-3 CASTTSRWGGLDEQFF
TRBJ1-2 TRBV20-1 CSARDLGASSGYTF
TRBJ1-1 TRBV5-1 CASSLWGVNTEAFF
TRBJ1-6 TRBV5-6 CASSFGSGNSPLHF
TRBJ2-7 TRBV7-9 CASSRSGGDEQYF
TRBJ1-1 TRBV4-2 CASSPRDTNTEAFF
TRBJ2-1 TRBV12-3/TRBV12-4 CASRNTGTSPWQFF